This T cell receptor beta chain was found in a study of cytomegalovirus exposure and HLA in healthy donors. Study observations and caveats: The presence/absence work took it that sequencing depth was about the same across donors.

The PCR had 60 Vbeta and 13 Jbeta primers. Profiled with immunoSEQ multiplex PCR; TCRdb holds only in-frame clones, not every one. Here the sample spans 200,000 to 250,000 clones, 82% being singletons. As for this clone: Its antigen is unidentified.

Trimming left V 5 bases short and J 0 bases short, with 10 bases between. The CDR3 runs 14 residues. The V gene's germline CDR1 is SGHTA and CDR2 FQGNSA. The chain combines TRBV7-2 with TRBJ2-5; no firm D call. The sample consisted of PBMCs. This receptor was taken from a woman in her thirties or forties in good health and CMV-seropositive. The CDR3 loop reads CASSRGVYQETQYF. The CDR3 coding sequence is TGTGCCAGCAGCCGTGGAGTCTACCAAGAGACCCAGTACTTC.